One sample yielded the 21 T cell receptor beta chains listed below, sequenced in a study of blood T cell repertoires in COVID-19. The method was immunoSEQ multiplex PCR; TCRdb's version includes in-frame clones alone and lacks a portion of them. The table has 100,000 or so clones, 85% seen once. What was sequenced was peripheral blood. The receptor source for this set is a woman in her 70s with active or convalescent COVID-19.

This clone was recorded only once. At one end the junction does not follow the germline gene, possibly because of a read error. V is TRBV6-2 or TRBV6-3 and J is TRBJ2-3; D remains unclear. The germline gives CDR1 MNHEY, CDR2 SVGEGT. This CDR3 has 10 residues. In DNA, the CDR3 is TGTGCCAGCAGTTACTCGAGATCCCGATTT. Translated, it gives CASSYSRSRF.

The genes are TRBV7-2 and TRBJ1-2; D remains unclear. The CDR3 is 12 residues long. The V gene lost 1 base and the J gene lost 6 bases, with 6 bases spanning the gap. Per germline, CDR1 SGHTA and CDR2 FQGNSA. The CDR3 bases are TGTGCCAGCAGCTTAGGGCCAGATGGCTACACCTTC. As protein: CASSLGPDGYTF.

This chain joins TRBV29-1 and TRBJ2-1, with D perhaps matching TRBD2 (7 bases). The germline V gene has CDR1 SQVTM and CDR2 ANQGSEA. This CDR3 is built from 15 residues. The ends were cut back, 0 bases at V and 8 bases at J, with 17 bases in the middle. DNA of the CDR3: TGCAGCGTTGAAGATCGGAGGGGGGGCCGCGATGAGCAGTTCTTC. It yields the protein CSVEDRRGGRDEQFF.

This clone was recorded once. The J gene is TRBJ1-6, the V gene TRBV7-6; no clear D. This CDR3 contains 16 residues. The germline V gene encodes CDR1 SGHVS and CDR2 FNYEAQ. The V gene lost 4 bases and the J gene lost 0 bases, with 10 bases spanning the gap. In DNA form, the CDR3 reads TGTGCCAGCAGCTCGGGATCTGTCTCCTATAATTCACCCCTCCACTTT. It translates to CASSSGSVSYNSPLHF.

This sequence joins TRBV5-1 and TRBJ1-1; D might be TRBD1 (5 bases). The germline gives CDR1 SGHRS, CDR2 YFSETQ. Trimming took off 0 bases at V and 1 base at J, with 7 bases between the two ends. The CDR3 is 14 amino acids. The CDR3 is CASSLDGQNTEAFF. For the CDR3, the DNA is TGCGCCAGCAGCTTGGATGGACAGAACACTGAAGCTTTCTTT. Full variable domain (missing parts from reference TRBV5-1 and TRBJ1-1): KAGVTQTPRYLIKTRGQQVTLSCSPISGHRSVSWYQQTPGQGLQFLFEYFSETQRNKGNFPGRFSGRQFSNSRSEMNVSTLELGDSALYLCASSLDGQNTEAFFGQGTRLTVV.

The CDR3 bases are TGCAGCGTTGTAGGACTAGCGGGGATCTACGAGCAGTACTTC. This gives the protein CSVVGLAGIYEQYF. V usage is TRBV29-1 and J usage is TRBJ2-7; 12 positions match TRBD2. CDR1 is SQVTM and CDR2 is ANQGSEA in the germline V gene. This CDR3 spans 14 amino acids. J lost 3 bases, V lost 4 bases, and 4 bases had no gene match.

This clone was picked up a small number of times. CDR3 sequence (DNA): TGTGCCAGCAGCGCGGGGGGAGGCCACGAGCAGTACTTC. Amino acids: CASSAGGGHEQYF. V gene TRBV12-3 or TRBV12-4 combines with J gene TRBJ2-7, with 8 bases lining up with TRBD2. V shed 6 bases and J 5 bases; nucleotides not matched to a gene: 6. The CDR3 loop spans 13 amino acids.

The chain employs TRBV6-2 or TRBV6-3 and TRBJ1-5, with a tentative D call TRBD1 (6 bases). V shed 0 bases and J shed 4 bases, with 19 bases lying between them. The germline V gene encodes CDR1 MNHEY and CDR2 SVGEGT. There are 18 residues in the CDR3. CDR3 in DNA: TGTGCCAGCAGTTACTCCTATGAGGGGGGGAGCGGAAATCAGCCCCAGCATTTT. Residues: CASSYSYEGGSGNQPQHF.

The chain recombines TRBV4-1 with TRBJ2-7; 10 nucleotides line up with TRBD2. The V segment lost 1 base and the J segment 4 bases; nucleotides outside the gene matches: 10. The CDR3 is 17 amino acids. From germline, CDR1 is MGHRA and CDR2 YSYEKL. CDR3 in amino acids: CASSQGFSGGPGYEQYF. The CDR3 coding sequence is TGCGCCAGCAGCCAAGGTTTTAGCGGGGGGCCGGGGTACGAGCAGTACTTC.

The CDR3 protein is CASSFGLAGGRTNTGELFF. The CDR3 nucleotides are TGTGCCAGCAGCTTCGGACTAGCGGGAGGAAGGACGAACACCGGGGAGCTGTTTTTT. The V gene is TRBV7-2, the J gene TRBJ2-2, with TRBD2 matching 14 bases. The CDR3 is 19 residues long. The J segment lost 0 bases and the V segment lost 3 bases, leaving 6 bases of the junction unmatched. Germline-derived CDR1 and CDR2 are SGHTA and FQGNSA.

The chain links TRBV7-6 to TRBJ1-1; the D gene is possibly TRBD1 (5 bases). Germline CDR1 is SGHVS and CDR2 is FNYEAQ. The length of the CDR3 is 15 residues. V lost 1 base and J 3 bases, leaving 12 bases between the germline ends. CDR3 nucleotide sequence: TGTGCCAGCAGCTTAGTTAGGGGCTCGGACACTGAAGCTTTCTTT. Translated, it gives CASSLVRGSDTEAFF.

The CDR3: CATSRGGSGNNEQFF. CDR3 sequence (DNA): TGTGCCACCAGCAGAGGCGGGAGTGGGAACAATGAGCAGTTCTTC. The chain is built from TRBV15 and TRBJ2-1; 7 positions agree with TRBD2. This CDR3 contains 15 residues. The V gene's germline CDR1 is LNHNV and CDR2 YYDKDF (reference sequence). Unmatched junction bases numbered 5, after V lost 1 base and J lost 5 bases.

The gene calls are TRBV4-3 and TRBJ2-1; 7 bases line up with TRBD2. CDR1 is LGHNA, CDR2 YSLEER, per germline. The V segment lost 2 bases and the J segment 10 bases; nucleotides outside the gene matches: 5. The CDR3 is 13 residues long. The CDR3 nucleotides are TGCGCCAGCAGCCAAAGACTAGCCCACGAGCAGTTCTTC. Its protein product is CASSQRLAHEQFF.

V usage is TRBV6-5 and J usage is TRBJ2-1, with TRBD2 matching 8 bases. Germline CDR1 and CDR2: MNHEY and SVGAGI. The CDR3 is 13 amino acids. Losses at the gene ends were 6 bases for V and 7 bases for J; bases not matched to a gene: 5. The CDR3 protein is CASRRTSKNEQFF. The DNA for the CDR3 is TGTGCCAGCAGGAGGACTAGCAAGAATGAGCAGTTCTTC.

The rearrangement links TRBV24-1 to TRBJ1-5; 7 bases match TRBD1. J gave up 2 bases and V 3 bases, and 6 bases lay outside the gene matches. Germline CDR1 and CDR2: KGHDR and SFDVKD. The CDR3 loop spans 16 amino acids. The chain's CDR3 is CATSDRQGLGNQPQHF. The CDR3 DNA reads TGTGCCACCAGTGATAGACAGGGTTTGGGCAATCAGCCCCAGCATTTT.

In its sample, this clone was seen once. CDR3 in amino acids: CAWSVPPVDNSPLHF. CDR3 sequence (DNA): TGTGCCTGGAGTGTCCCTCCGGTGGATAATTCACCCCTCCACTTT. This chain links TRBV30 with TRBJ1-6; D gene unclear. CDR3 length equals 15 residues. Trimming pared 0 bases from V and 5 bases from J, leaving 11 bases between. The germline V gene has CDR1 GTSNPN and CDR2 SVGIG (reference sequence).

The chain carries TRBV7-9 and TRBJ2-3, with 8 bases that match TRBD1. Germline V gene lookup returns CDR1 SEHNR and CDR2 FQNEAQ (reference sequence). The CDR3 extends over 14 amino acids. J lost 5 bases, V lost 3 bases, and 4 bases had no gene match. In nucleotides, the CDR3 is TGTGCCAGCAGCTTCGGACAGGGAATAGATACGCAGTATTTT. It is translated as CASSFGQGIDTQYF. Full variable domain (remainder filled in from reference TRBV7-9 and TRBJ2-3): DTGVSQNPRHKITKRGQNVTFRCDPISEHNRLYWYRQTLGQGPEFLTYFQNEAQLEKSRLLSDRFSAERPKGSFSTLEIQRTEQGDSAMYLCASSFGQGIDTQYFGPGTRLTVL.

V and J are TRBV4-3 and TRBJ2-7; TRBD1 is a possible D gene (5 bases). Germline CDR1 and CDR2: LGHNA and YSLEER. V shed 2 bases and J shed 2 bases, with 13 bases lying between them. This CDR3 region has 15 residues. The CDR3 loop reads CASSQTTGQAYEQYF. CDR3 bases: TGCGCCAGCAGCCAAACAACCGGACAAGCCTACGAGCAGTACTTC.

V and J are TRBV10-2 and TRBJ2-1, with 11 bases fitting TRBD2. The CDR3 spans 18 residues. Germline assignment: CDR1 WSHSY and CDR2 SAAADI. V shed 0 bases, J shed 4 bases, and the junction held 8 bases outside the gene matches. CDR3 DNA sequence: TGCGCCAGCAGTGAGTCAGGGATAGCGGGAGGGCGGTACAATGAGCAGTTCTTC. Encoded protein: CASSESGIAGGRYNEQFF.

This chain connects TRBV3-1 (or the pseudogene TRBV3-2) to TRBJ1-2; weak D call: TRBD1 (6 bases). Germline lookup yields CDR1 LGHDT and CDR2 YNNKEL (reference sequence). V lost 0 bases and J lost 8, with 19 bases in between. The CDR3 has 16 amino acids. CDR3 nucleotide sequence: TGTGCCAGCAGCCAAGATCGAGGGGGAACTTCTTCCGGCTACACCTTC. This codes for CASSQDRGGTSSGYTF.

The chain has TRBV30 and TRBJ1-4, with TRBD1 matching 8 bases. This CDR3 region has 14 residues. Germline loops: CDR1 GTSNPN, CDR2 SVGIG (reference sequence). V was clipped by 2 bases and J by 2 bases; unmatched bases: 1. The CDR3 is CAWSHRGTNEKLFF. The CDR3 DNA is TGTGCCTGGAGTCACAGGGGGACTAATGAAAAACTGTTTTTT.